The TCR beta chain under discussion was sequenced for a study of T-cell memory formation after mild COVID-19. The CDR3 covers 15 residues. The V gene's germline CDR1 is DFQATT and CDR2 SNEGSKA (reference sequence). V was pared by 6 bases and J by 5 bases, with 11 bases of the junction left unmatched. TCRdb ran MiXCR on the 5' RACE reads and lists one entry per CDR3 protein. The sample shows 400,000 or so distinct CDR3 sequences, approximately 20% of them seen only once. Only a few counts were recorded for this clonotype. V gene TRBV20-1 combines with J gene TRBJ2-1; 9 positions match TRBD2. Source material: PBMCs or a T cell subset sorted from them (not recorded which). This clonotype was obtained from an adult woman who had mild COVID-19 (a few samples of this study predate the infection). Cell type and time point are not known. The CDR3 loop reads CSASQLAGRNNEQFF. The CDR3 coding sequence is TGCAGTGCCAGCCAACTAGCGGGTCGGAACAATGAGCAGTTCTTC.